Given below is one T cell receptor beta chain in context. The V gene end was trimmed by 9 bases and the J gene end by 0 bases; junction bases not matched to a gene: 0. The CDR3 has 13 residues. Germline loops: CDR1 MDHEN, CDR2 SYDVKM. The protocol was immunoSEQ multiplex PCR, while the TCRdb copy is restricted to in-frame clones and leaves out a portion. The sample lists more than 150,000 clones, 88% seen once, with 5.5% to 8.5% in the top ten. The data are from a study of T cell responses to AZD1222 COVID-19 vaccine. This clonotype was sampled from an adult who had recovered from COVID-19. The chain is built from TRBV28 and TRBJ2-1; 9 nucleotides agree with TRBD2. This specimen consisted of peripheral blood, obtained after recovery from COVID-19. The CDR3 protein is CASSGSSYNEQFF. CDR3 nucleotide sequence: TGTGCCAGTAGCGGGAGCTCCTACAATGAGCAGTTCTTC.